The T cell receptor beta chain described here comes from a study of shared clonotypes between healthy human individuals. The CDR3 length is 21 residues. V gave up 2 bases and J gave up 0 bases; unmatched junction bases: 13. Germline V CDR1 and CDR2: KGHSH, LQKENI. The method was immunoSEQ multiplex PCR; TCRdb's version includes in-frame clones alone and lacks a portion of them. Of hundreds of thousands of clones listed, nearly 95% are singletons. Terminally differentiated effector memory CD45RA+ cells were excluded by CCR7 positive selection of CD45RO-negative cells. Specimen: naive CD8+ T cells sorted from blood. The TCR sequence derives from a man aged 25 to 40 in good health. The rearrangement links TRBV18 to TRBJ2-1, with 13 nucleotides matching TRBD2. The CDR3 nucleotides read TGTGCCAGCTCACCATACGCGACGGGACTAGCGGGACTGAGCTCCTACAATGAGCAGTTCTTC. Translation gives CASSPYATGLAGLSSYNEQFF.